The 4 T cell receptor beta chains presented below share a single source sample, sequenced in a study of T cell repertoires in cytomegalovirus infection (dated by TCRdb to between 2018 and 2021). What the treatment or condition label conveys for this sample: in vitro stimulation with specific CMV peptide epitopes to enrich CMV-specific T cells. Their antigens remain unidentified. The data were produced on an Illumina HiSeq 1500. Using fastp trimming at Q25 and MiXCR clonotype assembly, TCRdb reanalyzed the public sequencing data and kept in-frame beta chains. For every CDR3 protein sequence, its rows merge into one entry that carries the most common genes and DNA. The sample profile shows 400,000 to 600,000 distinct CDR3 sequences; about 44% of them were found once. The ten largest make up around 45% of the sample. Sequencing was performed on cultured PBMCs, taken from culture after CMV antigen stimulation. The receptors were sampled from a human donor in good health (CMV status not recorded). Some clones in this sample may be carry-over from other donors' samples.

This chain joins TRBV7-6 and TRBJ2-1; D may be TRBD1 (5 bases). The CDR3 is 12 amino acids. Per the germline V gene, CDR1 is SGHVS and CDR2 is FNYEAQ. Trimming pared 5 bases from V and 9 bases from J, leaving 11 bases between. CDR3 sequence (DNA): TGTGCCAGCAGCGCGCAGGGCTCTGAGCAGTTCTTC. Translating gives CASSAQGSEQFF.

This clonotype was detected a few times. The chain joins TRBV11-2 to TRBJ2-5; 7 nucleotides align to TRBD1. The CDR3 spans 15 residues. Germline V lookup: CDR1 SGHAT, CDR2 FQNNGV. V gave up 0 bases and J gave up 0 bases; unmatched junction bases: 1. The CDR3 is CASSLEGQNQETQYF. The CDR3, as DNA: TGTGCCAGCAGCTTAGAGGGACAGAACCAAGAGACCCAGTACTTC.

The genes are TRBV2 and TRBJ2-2, with D tentatively TRBD1 (6 bases). Per the germline V gene, CDR1 is SNHLY and CDR2 is FYNNEI. This CDR3 is 14 amino acids long. Trimming pared 10 bases from V and 0 bases from J, leaving 12 bases between. CDR3 sequence: CATGQLTNTGELFF. Here the CDR3 DNA reads TGTGCCACCGGACAGCTAACGAACACCGGGGAGCTGTTTTTT.

The rearrangement joins TRBV20-1 to TRBJ2-2; possibly TRBD1 for D (5 bases). Trimming took off 4 bases at V and 0 bases at J, with 9 bases between the two ends. This CDR3 has 14 amino acids. Per the germline V gene, CDR1 is DFQATT and CDR2 is SNEGSKA (reference sequence). The CDR3 loop is CSAKGRANTGELFF. The DNA for the CDR3 is TGCAGTGCTAAGGGCAGGGCGAACACCGGGGAGCTGTTTTTT.